This T cell receptor (beta chain) came from a study of PD-1 blockade in mismatch repair-deficient tumors. Method: immunoSEQ multiplex PCR; TCRdb's copy keeps in-frame clones and lacks some. The repertoire holds 90,000 to 130,000 clones, about 80% seen once, with roughly 4.5% in the top ten. V lost 0 bases and J 1 base, leaving 12 bases between the germline ends. Germline loops: CDR1 SGDLS, CDR2 YYNGEE. The CDR3 loop spans 16 amino acids. This receptor was identified in an adult with mismatch repair-deficient cancer. The chain joins TRBV9 to TRBJ2-3, with D perhaps matching TRBD2 (7 bases). Sequencing used peripheral blood, obtained 60 weeks after starting pembrolizumab. CDR3: CASSVVGGLRTDTQYF. The CDR3 DNA reads TGTGCCAGCAGCGTAGTGGGGGGGCTTCGCACAGATACGCAGTATTTT.